These 18 T cell receptor beta chains came from one sample sequenced in a study of blood T cell repertoires in COVID-19. The protocol was immunoSEQ multiplex PCR, while the TCRdb copy is restricted to in-frame clones and leaves out a portion. The top ten hold 4.3% of the sample, which has under 150,000 clones, approximately 89% seen once. Source material: peripheral blood. These TCRs come from a human donor in a cohort sampled during active COVID-19.

This chain uses TRBV19 with TRBJ1-5; D not certain. Germline V gene data show CDR1 as LNHDA and CDR2 as SQIVND (reference sequence). Trimming took off 6 bases at V and 0 bases at J, with 9 bases between the two ends. This CDR3 region has 14 residues. CDR3 sequence reads: CASRQDYSNQPQHF. Here the CDR3 DNA reads TGTGCCAGTAGGCAAGACTATAGCAATCAGCCCCAGCATTTT.

The chain employs TRBV19 and TRBJ1-1; the match to TRBD1 covers 8 bases. The length of the CDR3 is 15 residues. V was pared by 7 bases and J by 10 bases, with 17 bases of the junction left unmatched. Germline CDR1 LNHDA, CDR2 SQIVND (reference sequence). CDR3 residues: CASNRRGTGGVGAFF. The CDR3 DNA is TGTGCCAGTAATCGTCGGGGGACAGGCGGAGTGGGAGCTTTCTTT. The complete variable domain, with remaining parts taken from reference TRBV19 and TRBJ1-1, reads DGGITQSPKYLFRKEGQNVTLSCEQNLNHDAMYWYRQDPGQGLRLIYYSQIVNDFQKGDIAEGYSVSREKKESFPLTVTSAQKNPTAFYLCASNRRGTGGVGAFFGQGTRLTVV.

The chain joins TRBV19 to TRBJ2-7, with D possibly matching TRBD2 (6 bases). The germline V gene encodes CDR1 LNHDA and CDR2 SQIVND (reference sequence). CDR3 length: 14 residues. The V end was cut by 3 bases, the J end by 1 base, with 10 bases between. The CDR3 sequence: CASSISSASYEQYF. The CDR3 coding sequence is TGTGCCAGTAGTATCTCTAGCGCATCCTACGAGCAGTACTTC. Supplemented by reference TRBV19 and TRBJ2-7, the full variable domain reads DGGITQSPKYLFRKEGQNVTLSCEQNLNHDAMYWYRQDPGQGLRLIYYSQIVNDFQKGDIAEGYSVSREKKESFPLTVTSAQKNPTAFYLCASSISSASYEQYFGPGTRLTVT.

The chain carries TRBV5-1 and TRBJ2-7, with 7 bases lining up with TRBD2. There are 13 residues in the CDR3. The germline V gene has CDR1 SGHRS and CDR2 YFSETQ. Trimming took 0 bases from V and 5 from J; bases not matched to a gene: 2. Written as DNA, the CDR3 is TGCGCCAGCAGCTTGGGCGGGGGAGACGAGCAGTACTTC. It encodes CASSLGGGDEQYF.

This rearrangement joins TRBV5-1 to TRBJ1-1, with 7 bases that match TRBD1. This CDR3 is 14 amino acids long. Germline loops: CDR1 SGHRS, CDR2 YFSETQ. V was clipped by 4 bases and J by 1 base; unmatched bases: 4. CDR3 residues: CASSTQGGNTEAFF. The CDR3 DNA reads as TGCGCCAGCAGCACCCAGGGGGGGAACACTGAAGCTTTCTTT. Combining the CDR3 with reference TRBV5-1 and TRBJ1-1 gives the whole variable domain KAGVTQTPRYLIKTRGQQVTLSCSPISGHRSVSWYQQTPGQGLQFLFEYFSETQRNKGNFPGRFSGRQFSNSRSEMNVSTLELGDSALYLCASSTQGGNTEAFFGQGTRLTVV.

This clone occurred once. V and J are TRBV7-8 and TRBJ1-4, with TRBD1 matching 9 bases. Per germline, CDR1 SGHVS and CDR2 FQNEAQ. The CDR3 length is 17 residues. The ends lost 5 bases at V and 6 bases at J; junction bases unmatched: 13. CDR3 amino acids: CASSPPGTGLWDEKLFF. CDR3 coding DNA: TGTGCCAGCAGCCCACCCGGGACAGGGTTGTGGGATGAAAAACTGTTTTTT.

The chain is built from TRBV30 and TRBJ1-2; TRBD1 agrees at 7 bases. With 1 base clipped from V and 3 bases from J, the junction kept 17 bases outside the gene matches. The germline CDR1 and CDR2 sequences are GTSNPN and SVGIG (reference sequence). The length of the CDR3 is 18 residues. CDR3 nucleotides: TGTGCCTGGAGTGCAGAGGGGGCGATCACTCACCCGGACTATGGCTACACCTTC. This translates into CAWSAEGAITHPDYGYTF.

The chain uses TRBV5-1 and TRBJ2-5; TRBD2 matches at 14 bases. V lost 4 bases, J lost 7 bases, and 3 bases stayed unmatched. CDR3 size: 14 residues. Per the germline V gene, CDR1 is SGHRS and CDR2 is YFSETQ. The CDR3 spells CASSPGTSGRTQYF. As DNA, the CDR3 is TGCGCCAGCAGCCCGGGGACTAGCGGGAGGACCCAGTACTTC.

The gene calls are TRBV7-2 and TRBJ2-5; tentatively, D is TRBD1 (5 bases). CDR3 size: 13 residues. Germline CDR1 is SGHTA and CDR2 is FQGNSA. The V end lost 3 bases, the J end lost 4 bases, and 9 bases lay between the germline ends. The CDR3 reads CASSFLGAETQYF. CDR3 coding DNA: TGTGCCAGCAGCTTCTTAGGGGCAGAGACCCAGTACTTC. The full variable domain, with the rest looked up from reference TRBV7-2 and TRBJ2-5, is GAGVSQSPSNKVTEKGKDVELRCDPISGHTALYWYRQSLGQGLEFLIYFQGNSAPDKSGLPSDRFSAERTGGSVSTLTIQRTQQEDSAVYLCASSFLGAETQYFGPGTRLLVL.

The genes are TRBV4-2 and TRBJ1-2; tentative D call: TRBD1 (6 bases). This CDR3 comprises 16 residues. V lost 5 bases and J lost 2, with 18 bases in between. Germline CDR1 and CDR2: LGHNA and YNFKEQ. The CDR3 DNA reads TGTGCCAGCAGCTTGCAAAGGACAGACCTGAACTATGGCTACACCTTC. This sequence encodes CASSLQRTDLNYGYTF.

This chain links TRBV19 with TRBJ2-1; TRBD2 agrees at 8 bases. This CDR3 is 16 amino acids long. The germline V gene encodes CDR1 LNHDA and CDR2 SQIVND (reference sequence). V shed 4 bases and J 2 bases; nucleotides not matched to a gene: 7. The CDR3 is CASSNLAGHTYNEQFF. The CDR3 bases are TGTGCCAGTAGTAATCTAGCGGGCCACACCTACAATGAGCAGTTCTTC. The full variable domain, its missing parts supplied by reference TRBV19 and TRBJ2-1, is DGGITQSPKYLFRKEGQNVTLSCEQNLNHDAMYWYRQDPGQGLRLIYYSQIVNDFQKGDIAEGYSVSREKKESFPLTVTSAQKNPTAFYLCASSNLAGHTYNEQFFGPGTRLTVL.

This CDR3 reads CASSWRAGGTEAFF. The CDR3, as DNA: TGTGCCAGCAGTTGGAGGGCGGGGGGCACTGAAGCTTTCTTT. The chain uses TRBV27 and TRBJ1-1, with D possibly matching TRBD1 (5 bases). Trimming shortened V by 4 bases and J by 4 bases, and 13 bases separated the two germline ends. The CDR3 contains 14 residues. The V gene's germline CDR1 is MNHEY and CDR2 SMNVEV (reference sequence).

The DNA of the CDR3 is TGTGCCAGTAGTATAAAGGGGGCCGGAACTGAAGCTTTCTTT. It yields the protein CASSIKGAGTEAFF. The chain couples TRBV19 to TRBJ1-1, with 7 bases that match TRBD1. The ends lost 2 bases at V and 5 bases at J; junction bases unmatched: 5. The CDR3 runs to 14 residues. CDR1 LNHDA and CDR2 SQIVND come from the germline V gene (reference sequence).

The CDR3 DNA reads as TGTGCCAGCAGCGTAGGGGACACAAACTATGGCTACACCTTC. It codes for CASSVGDTNYGYTF. The chain recombines TRBV9 with TRBJ1-2; D might be TRBD1 (6 bases). Trimming left V 0 bases short and J 2 bases short, with 8 bases between. The CDR3 length is 14 residues. Germline V lookup: CDR1 SGDLS, CDR2 YYNGEE.

This sequence joins TRBV19 and TRBJ2-1; 8 nucleotides line up with TRBD2. CDR3 size: 13 residues. V trimming: 5 bases; J trimming: 16 bases; junction bases outside the gene matches: 13. Germline V CDR1 and CDR2: LNHDA, SQIVND (reference sequence). CDR3: CASSSQPGLEGFF. CDR3 coding DNA: TGTGCCAGTAGTTCCCAACCGGGACTAGAAGGATTCTTC.

This sequence joins TRBV19 and TRBJ1-5, with TRBD1 matching 7 bases. J was trimmed by 4 bases and V by 5 bases; bases with no gene match: 5. Germline-derived CDR1 and CDR2 are LNHDA and SQIVND (reference sequence). CDR3 length: 14 amino acids. The CDR3 is CASSPGQPNQPQHF. CDR3 DNA: TGTGCCAGTAGTCCGGGACAGCCTAATCAGCCCCAGCATTTT. The variable domain in full, completed from reference TRBV19 and TRBJ1-5, reads DGGITQSPKYLFRKEGQNVTLSCEQNLNHDAMYWYRQDPGQGLRLIYYSQIVNDFQKGDIAEGYSVSREKKESFPLTVTSAQKNPTAFYLCASSPGQPNQPQHFGDGTRLSIL.

The chain combines TRBV5-6 with TRBJ2-3, with D possibly TRBD2 on 6 matching bases. The V end was cut by 5 bases, the J end by 6 bases, with 13 bases between. The CDR3 is made up of 13 amino acids. CDR1 is SGHDT and CDR2 is YYEEEE in the germline V gene. CDR3 nucleotide sequence: TGTGCCAGCAGTCCCCCGGGACTCGATACGCAGTATTTT. Protein: CASSPPGLDTQYF.

With regard to this clone: The sample holds other DNA sequences that translate to the same CDR3. This sequence joins TRBV2 and TRBJ1-2; 9 nucleotides match TRBD1. The CDR3 extends over 15 amino acids. Germline V lookup: CDR1 SNHLY, CDR2 FYNNEI. After removal of 5 bases from V and 5 bases from J, the junction contained 9 bases not matched to a gene. This CDR3 reads CASSPDRGRGYGYTF. The DNA for the CDR3 is TGTGCCAGCAGTCCGGACAGGGGCCGGGGTTATGGCTACACCTTC. Together with reference TRBV2 and TRBJ1-2, the CDR3 gives the full variable domain: EPEVTQTPSHQVTQMGQEVILRCVPISNHLYFYWYRQILGQKVEFLVSFYNNEISEKSEIFDDQFSVERPDGSNFTLKIRSTKLEDSAMYFCASSPDRGRGYGYTFGSGTRLTVV.